The entry below gives a single T cell receptor beta chain sequence along with its context. The antigen it recognizes is unknown. No much larger clone is present one base from it, and per-base qualities are unavailable. The collaborating institutions used their own protocols to collect whole blood in K2EDTA tubes. For TCRbeta analysis, collaborators shipped samples as frozen whole blood, isolated PBMCs, or DNA extracted from either of those sample types. The sample originates from a study of blood T cell repertoires in COVID-19 (dated by TCRdb to the early 2020s). In terms of the full investigation: Samples covering the acute and convalescent phases of COVID-19 were provided by collaborators in the United States, Italy and Spain. The material from the prospective study consisted of cDNA or gDNA derived from T cells, B-cell-depleted T cells, or PBMCs. Deeply sampled blood TCRbeta repertoires from subjects exposed to, actively infected with, or recovered from COVID-19 were included in the dataset. The repertoires were released in a freely available public database intended as a resource for research on the immune response to SARS-CoV-2. The samples were drawn from two sources: the first 160 participants of the ongoing ImmuneRACE study, and over 1,000 subjects contributed by 6 global collaborators. Sample metadata almost always included a de-identified subject ID, COVID-19 status, age in years and sex. Where available, HLA class I and class II types were obtained from metadata supplied by the sample provider rather than from assay-based typing. Broader findings and caveats from the paper: Clinical and demographic metadata were provided uncurated, with the amount varying by source and participant.

Ends trimmed: V by 3 bases, J by 11 bases; bases unmatched to a gene: 3. The CDR3 numbers 11 residues from cysteine through phenylalanine. Here the CDR3 DNA is all that survives: 33 bases in frame from base 1. CDR1 and CDR2 were assigned from the germline V gene as SQVTM and ANQGSEA. The immunoSEQ Assay, a bias-controlled multiplex PCR, was used to amplify TCRbeta CDR3 regions from genomic DNA. The authors' analysis ran thus. Nucleated cell counts per sample were estimated from amplification of reference gene primers within the assay. Sequence reads were collapsed and filtered to measure the absolute abundance of every unique TCRbeta CDR3 rearrangement. For each sample, productive Simpson clonality was calculated as the square root of Simpson's diversity index across productive rearrangements. Here the immuneACCESS table is served through TCRdb, limited to in-frame sequences with V and J called. Missing clones are a known gap in these copies; in checked studies unresolved V genes cover under half, and the rest lacks a known reason. The DNA gave D and trimming, while V, J and clone size come from that table. In this sample the table shows 15,000 to 16,000 clones, about 80% of which occur a single time. In total, the top ten clones hold roughly a third of the sample.

The sequencing input was peripheral blood. The sequence came from a man between 65 and 80 years old with active or convalescent COVID-19. Here the chain combines TRBV29-1 and TRBJ2-1; 8 bases in the middle match TRBD1. The CDR3 has the sequence CSVEWTGKQFF. The DNA sequence is given as TGCAGCGTTGAGTGGACAGGGAAGCAGTTCTTC.